Presented here are 13 T cell receptor beta chains from one specimen sequenced in a study of cytomegalovirus exposure and HLA in healthy donors. The PCR used 60 Vbeta and 13 Jbeta primers. Profiled with immunoSEQ multiplex PCR; TCRdb holds only in-frame clones, not every one. The sample includes 85,000 to 120,000 clones, around four fifths seen only once; the top ten take 2% to 3%. Sequencing input: PBMCs. The receptor source for this set is a man in his forties in good health and CMV-seronegative.

The J gene is TRBJ2-7, the V gene TRBV19, with D possibly being TRBD2 (6 bases). Germline loops: CDR1 LNHDA, CDR2 SQIVND (reference sequence). The germline V and J ends were trimmed by 4 bases and 0 bases, with 10 bases remaining between them. CDR3 length: 14 residues. CDR3 coding DNA: TGTGCCAGTAGTAGGGTAGCGGACTCCTACGAGCAGTACTTC. Residues: CASSRVADSYEQYF. Together with reference TRBV19 and TRBJ2-7, the CDR3 gives the full variable domain: DGGITQSPKYLFRKEGQNVTLSCEQNLNHDAMYWYRQDPGQGLRLIYYSQIVNDFQKGDIAEGYSVSREKKESFPLTVTSAQKNPTAFYLCASSRVADSYEQYFGPGTRLTVT.

V and J are TRBV29-1 and TRBJ1-1; tentatively, D is TRBD1 (6 bases). The CDR3 is 16 residues long. The germline V gene has CDR1 SQVTM and CDR2 ANQGSEA. The V end lost 3 bases, the J end lost 7 bases, and 24 bases lay between the germline ends. CDR3 sequence: CSVDGAGVITGGEAFF. The CDR3 DNA reads as TGCAGCGTTGACGGCGCAGGGGTTATTACTGGAGGTGAAGCTTTCTTT.

This chain connects TRBV30 to TRBJ1-1; 9 nucleotides align to TRBD1. Germline assignment: CDR1 GTSNPN and CDR2 SVGIG (reference sequence). Losses at the gene ends were 0 bases for V and 4 bases for J; bases not matched to a gene: 9. The CDR3 extends over 16 amino acids. The CDR3 spells CAWSVTPGQGATEAFF. CDR3 DNA sequence: TGTGCCTGGAGTGTAACACCGGGACAGGGCGCCACTGAAGCTTTCTTT.

The chain recombines TRBV19 with TRBJ2-3; the match to TRBD1 covers 8 bases. The germline V gene has CDR1 LNHDA and CDR2 SQIVND (reference sequence). With V trimmed by 4 bases and J by 0 bases, 3 bases remained unmatched. The CDR3 totals 15 residues. The CDR3 loop reads CASSRGQASTDTQYF. In nucleotides, the CDR3 is TGTGCCAGTAGTAGGGGACAGGCGAGCACAGATACGCAGTATTTT.

This clone came up once. V usage is TRBV27 and J usage is TRBJ1-2; D not resolved. Germline assignment: CDR1 MNHEY and CDR2 SMNVEV (reference sequence). The CDR3 has 14 amino acids. V lost 6 bases and J 7 bases, leaving 18 bases between the germline ends. CDR3 bases: TGTGCCAGCAGCCCAACCCGTGGTTCGGGTGGCTACACCTTC. Protein sequence: CASSPTRGSGGYTF.

The chain couples TRBV9 to TRBJ2-3; 11 bases are a match to TRBD2. The CDR3 loop spans 17 amino acids. V trimming: 3 bases; J trimming: 2 bases; junction bases outside the gene matches: 8. Germline V gives CDR1 SGDLS, CDR2 YYNGEE. The CDR3 loop reads CASSGTSGGLITDTQYF. As DNA, the CDR3 is TGTGCCAGCAGCGGCACTAGCGGGGGCTTGATCACAGATACGCAGTATTTT.

The V and J genes are TRBV15 and TRBJ2-5; 10 bases fit TRBD2. V shed 3 bases, J shed 5 bases, and the junction held 9 bases outside the gene matches. The CDR3 runs 16 residues. Germline CDR1 LNHNV, CDR2 YYDKDF (reference sequence). CDR3 nucleotides: TGTGCCACCAGCAGTTTAATAGCGGGGGGTTATGAGACCCAGTACTTC. Amino acids: CATSSLIAGGYETQYF.

This clone was recorded only once. This rearrangement joins TRBV6-1 to TRBJ2-7; 7 bases line up with TRBD1. This CDR3 comprises 13 residues. The germline V gene has CDR1 MNHNS and CDR2 SASEGT. J gave up 3 bases and V 5 bases, and 4 bases lay outside the gene matches. In DNA form, the CDR3 reads TGTGCCAGCAGTATAAACAGGGGCTACGAGCAGTACTTC. It codes for CASSINRGYEQYF.

V is TRBV5-6 and J is TRBJ1-5; 7 positions match TRBD1. Germline V CDR1 and CDR2: SGHDT, YYEEEE. CDR3 size: 13 residues. J was trimmed by 6 bases and V by 4 bases; bases with no gene match: 4. The CDR3 protein is CASSQGVAQPQHF. CDR3 nucleotide sequence: TGTGCCAGCAGCCAGGGGGTGGCTCAGCCCCAGCATTTT.

The chain has TRBV2 and TRBJ2-7; D is perhaps TRBD1 (6 bases). This CDR3 has 11 residues. V was shortened by 8 bases and J by 3 bases, with 8 bases between the two germline ends. The germline V gene has CDR1 SNHLY and CDR2 FYNNEI. The CDR3 DNA is TGTGCCAGCTCAGGGGTCTACGAGCAGTACTTC. Its protein is CASSGVYEQYF.

The chain recombines TRBV5-1 with TRBJ1-3, with 7 bases identical to TRBD1. The V and J ends lost 0 bases and 4 bases, in that order; junction bases with no gene match: 4. CDR1 SGHRS and CDR2 YFSETQ come from the germline V gene. There are 15 residues in the CDR3. The CDR3 sequence: CASSLDTGAGNTIYF. CDR3 DNA sequence: TGCGCCAGCAGCTTGGATACAGGGGCGGGAAACACCATATATTTT.

The count of this clone is one. CDR3 bases: TGTGCCAGCAGCTCCACAAGCACAGGGAGTGAGAACTATGGCTACACCTTC. Its translation is CASSSTSTGSENYGYTF. V and J are TRBV11-1 and TRBJ1-2; the D gene is possibly TRBD1 (6 bases). CDR3 size: 17 residues. The V end lost 4 bases, the J end lost 2 bases, and 20 bases lay between the germline ends. Germline V lookup: CDR1 SGHAT, CDR2 FQDESV (reference sequence).

A word on this clone: The junction departs from the called germline gene at one end, perhaps through a read error. V gene TRBV7-9 combines with J gene TRBJ2-7, with TRBD2 as a possible D gene (5 bases). CDR1 and CDR2 from the germline V gene are SEHNR and FQNEAQ (reference sequence). The length of the CDR3 is 12 residues. CDR3 protein: CSSSPAGIEQYF. In nucleotides, the CDR3 is TGTTCCAGCAGCCCAGCCGGGATAGAGCAGTACTTC. Full variable domain (outside the CDR3, taken from reference TRBV7-9 and TRBJ2-7): DTGVSQNPRHKITKRGQNVTFRCDPISEHNRLYWYRQTLGQGPEFLTYFQNEAQLEKSRLLSDRFSAERPKGSFSTLEIQRTEQGDSAMYLCSSSPAGIEQYFGPGTRLTVT.